The 23 T cell receptor beta chains below come from one sample, sequenced in a study of cytomegalovirus exposure and HLA in healthy donors. The primer mix had 60 Vbeta and 13 Jbeta primers. Sequencing used immunoSEQ multiplex PCR; TCRdb keeps in-frame clones, though not all of them. The profile shows around 160,000 clones, roughly 88% of them singletons. The sequenced sample was PBMCs. These receptors came from a woman aged 18 to 35 in good health and CMV-seronegative.

The rearrangement joins TRBV28 to TRBJ1-2; perhaps TRBD1 as D (6 bases). V shed 3 bases and J shed 4 bases, with 18 bases lying between them. The CDR3 is 16 amino acids. Germline-derived CDR1 and CDR2 are MDHEN and SYDVKM. The CDR3 is CASSFRGMDRGYGYTF. The CDR3 DNA follows: TGTGCCAGCAGTTTCCGAGGCATGGACAGAGGCTATGGCTACACCTTC.

V and J are TRBV5-1 and TRBJ2-5; D ambiguous. CDR1 is SGHRS, CDR2 YFSETQ, per germline. V was cut by 7 bases and J by 4 bases, with 14 bases left in between. This CDR3 is built from 13 residues. The CDR3 sequence is CASSRPERETQYF. CDR3 bases: TGCGCCAGCTCCCGGCCCGAGCGAGAGACCCAGTACTTC.

V is TRBV2 and J is TRBJ1-5; a possible D gene is TRBD1 (5 bases). V was shortened by 3 bases and J by 4 bases, with 10 bases between the two germline ends. The CDR3 consists of 14 residues. CDR1 is SNHLY, CDR2 FYNNEI, per germline. The CDR3 DNA follows: TGTGCCAGCAGTGATGGGGCGCGGAATCAGCCCCAGCATTTT. It yields the protein CASSDGARNQPQHF. Full variable domain (missing parts from reference TRBV2 and TRBJ1-5): EPEVTQTPSHQVTQMGQEVILRCVPISNHLYFYWYRQILGQKVEFLVSFYNNEISEKSEIFDDQFSVERPDGSNFTLKIRSTKLEDSAMYFCASSDGARNQPQHFGDGTRLSIL.

The chain recombines TRBV7-8 with TRBJ2-1; TRBD2 agrees at 10 bases. The ends lost 0 bases at V and 8 bases at J; junction bases unmatched: 10. Germline V lookup: CDR1 SGHVS, CDR2 FQNEAQ. The CDR3 runs 17 residues. This CDR3 is CASSLAQLAGLSHEQFF. The CDR3 nucleotides are TGTGCCAGCAGCTTAGCTCAACTAGCGGGGCTCTCACATGAGCAGTTCTTC.

Only one count was recorded for this clone. The V and J genes are TRBV6-4 and TRBJ2-7; D is perhaps TRBD2 (6 bases). The CDR3 extends over 21 amino acids. Trimming removed 0 bases at V and 2 bases at J, with 29 bases between. Per the germline V gene, CDR1 is MRHNA and CDR2 is SNTAGT. The CDR3: CASSDSSRAGRRDSLTYEQYF. CDR3 sequence (DNA): TGTGCCAGCAGTGACTCGAGTCGGGCGGGGCGGAGGGACTCCTTAACCTACGAGCAGTACTTC.

The gene calls are TRBV28 and TRBJ1-4, with 12 bases fitting TRBD1. Trimming at V came to 5 bases and at J to 5 bases, leaving 12 bases not matched to a gene. This CDR3 is 18 amino acids long. CDR1 is MDHEN and CDR2 is SYDVKM in the germline V gene. The CDR3: CASSRSPGQGARNEKLFF. The CDR3 coding sequence is TGTGCCAGCAGTCGGTCTCCGGGACAGGGGGCGCGGAATGAAAAACTGTTTTTT.

The rearrangement uses TRBV30 and TRBJ1-2; 10 bases align to TRBD1. CDR1 and CDR2 from the germline V gene are GTSNPN and SVGIG (reference sequence). Trimming removed 5 bases from V and 7 bases from J; junction bases left unmatched: 7. The length of the CDR3 is 13 residues. CDR3 DNA sequence: TGTGCCTGGGCGGGACAGGGGAATGGTGGCTACACCTTC. Protein product: CAWAGQGNGGYTF.

J is TRBJ2-5 and V is TRBV11-3, with D tentatively TRBD1 (5 bases). The germline gives CDR1 SGHNT, CDR2 YENEEA. CDR3 length: 16 amino acids. V was clipped by 0 bases and J by 5 bases, with 16 bases between them. The CDR3 loop reads CASSLDSSRVWETQYF. The DNA of the CDR3 is TGTGCCAGCAGCTTAGATTCTTCCAGGGTGTGGGAGACCCAGTACTTC.

About this clone: The junction departs from germline at one end; a sequencing error may be responsible. The V and J genes are TRBV19 and TRBJ1-6; tentatively, D is TRBD1 (5 bases). From germline, CDR1 is LNHDA and CDR2 SQIVND (reference sequence). There are 12 residues in the CDR3. The CDR3, as DNA: TGTGCCAGTAGTTTCGGGACTTCACCCCTCCGCTTT. Its protein product is CASSFGTSPLRF.

The chain couples TRBV5-1 to TRBJ2-7, with TRBD1 identical over 7 bases. Trimming removed 4 bases from V and 3 bases from J; junction bases left unmatched: 4. From germline, CDR1 is SGHRS and CDR2 YFSETQ. The CDR3 has 13 amino acids. CDR3 sequence: CASSADRDYEQYF. The CDR3 DNA reads as TGCGCCAGCAGCGCAGACAGGGACTACGAGCAGTACTTC.

The chain combines TRBV28 with TRBJ1-1; 7 bases map to TRBD1. CDR3 size: 14 residues. CDR1 is MDHEN, CDR2 SYDVKM, per germline. Trimming cost V 5 bases and J 0 bases; bases outside gene matches: 3. CDR3 in amino acids: CASSVGQMNTEAFF. The CDR3 DNA sequence: TGTGCCAGCAGTGTGGGACAGATGAACACTGAAGCTTTCTTT.

This sequence joins TRBV7-9 and TRBJ2-1; 12 bases fit TRBD2. Germline CDR1 and CDR2: SEHNR and FQNEAQ (reference sequence). Trimming at V came to 5 bases and at J to 8 bases, leaving 7 bases not matched to a gene. The CDR3 sequence is 15 residues long. CDR3 in amino acids: CASSVTSGGLDEQFF. CDR3 sequence (DNA): TGTGCCAGCAGCGTTACTAGCGGGGGGTTGGATGAGCAGTTCTTC.

The J gene is TRBJ2-3, the V gene TRBV11-2; 8 nucleotides agree with TRBD2. The CDR3 loop spans 17 amino acids. The V gene end was trimmed by 6 bases and the J gene end by 0 bases; junction bases not matched to a gene: 11. CDR1 SGHAT and CDR2 FQNNGV come from the germline V gene. The chain's CDR3 is CASSQKTSVYSTDTQYF. The CDR3 DNA follows: TGTGCCAGCAGTCAGAAGACTAGCGTCTATAGCACAGATACGCAGTATTTT.

CDR3 in amino acids: CASSSTGTSGGLQYF. The CDR3, as DNA: TGTGCCAGCAGCTCCACCGGGACTAGCGGGGGCCTTCAGTACTTC. This chain joins TRBV7-2 and TRBJ2-7; 14 bases fit TRBD2. The V gene end was trimmed by 4 bases and the J gene end by 10 bases; junction bases not matched to a gene: 9. The CDR3 runs to 15 residues. CDR1 and CDR2 (germline): SGHTA, FQGNSA.

The rearrangement uses TRBV19 and TRBJ1-4, with TRBD1 matching 7 bases. With V trimmed by 6 bases and J by 5 bases, 9 bases remained unmatched. CDR1 LNHDA and CDR2 SQIVND come from the germline V gene (reference sequence). The CDR3 is made up of 15 amino acids. The CDR3 spells CASRTPGQWNEKLFF. Here the CDR3 DNA reads TGTGCCAGTAGGACGCCGGGACAGTGGAATGAAAAACTGTTTTTT.

J is TRBJ1-1 and V is TRBV10-3; D gene unclear. The CDR3 extends over 13 amino acids. V was cut by 3 bases and J by 4 bases, with 9 bases left in between. In germline, CDR1 is ENHRY, CDR2 SYGVKD. CDR3 amino acids: CAISDPRVTEAFF. Written as DNA, the CDR3 is TGTGCCATCAGTGACCCGCGGGTCACTGAAGCTTTCTTT.

This chain joins TRBV28 and TRBJ2-2; perhaps TRBD1 as D (6 bases). The germline gives CDR1 MDHEN, CDR2 SYDVKM. CDR3 length equals 16 residues. V was shortened by 4 bases and J by 5 bases, with 17 bases between the two germline ends. The CDR3: CASSSGYRVTTGELFF. The CDR3, as DNA: TGTGCCAGCAGTTCGGGATACAGGGTTACGACCGGGGAGCTGTTTTTT.

This chain links TRBV4-1 with TRBJ2-7, with 9 bases identical to TRBD1. CDR3 length: 15 residues. Germline V gene lookup returns CDR1 MGHRA and CDR2 YSYEKL. Trimming took 2 bases from V and 0 from J; bases not matched to a gene: 2. CDR3 amino acids: CASSQHRGPSYEQYF. The CDR3 coding sequence is TGCGCCAGCAGCCAACACAGGGGGCCCTCCTACGAGCAGTACTTC.

This CDR3 is CAWSIGANQPQHF. CDR3 nucleotides: TGTGCCTGGAGTATAGGAGCCAATCAGCCCCAGCATTTT. The chain has TRBV30 and TRBJ1-5; D remains ambiguous. Germline CDR1 reads GTSNPN; CDR2 reads SVGIG (reference sequence). Trimming removed 2 bases at V and 3 bases at J, with 8 bases between. The CDR3 is 13 amino acids.

About this clone: The sample has other DNA sequences that encode this CDR3 too. The V and J genes are TRBV2 and TRBJ2-7; D unclear. Trimming took off 5 bases at V and 2 bases at J, with 4 bases between the two ends. The CDR3 loop spans 11 amino acids. The germline gives CDR1 SNHLY, CDR2 FYNNEI. The CDR3 reads CASSPTYEQYF. The DNA of the CDR3 is TGTGCCAGCAGTCCCACCTACGAGCAGTACTTC. Based on the CDR3 plus reference TRBV2 and TRBJ2-7, the full variable domain is EPEVTQTPSHQVTQMGQEVILRCVPISNHLYFYWYRQILGQKVEFLVSFYNNEISEKSEIFDDQFSVERPDGSNFTLKIRSTKLEDSAMYFCASSPTYEQYFGPGTRLTVT.

This sequence joins TRBV6-1 and TRBJ2-2; 11 bases line up with TRBD1. From germline, CDR1 is MNHNS and CDR2 SASEGT. The CDR3 is made up of 15 amino acids. The trim removed 5 bases at V and 6 bases at J, leaving 5 bases unmatched. This CDR3 is CASSRGTGGAGELFF. The CDR3, as DNA: TGTGCCAGCAGTAGGGGGACAGGGGGGGCCGGGGAGCTGTTTTTT.

V usage is TRBV6-1 and J usage is TRBJ1-6; D is perhaps TRBD1 (5 bases). Germline assignment: CDR1 MNHNS and CDR2 SASEGT. The CDR3 loop spans 13 amino acids. V shed 7 bases and J shed 10 bases, with 14 bases lying between them. The CDR3, as DNA: TGTGCCAGCATGGGGGGATCCGGATCACCCCTCCACTTT. Its translation: CASMGGSGSPLHF.

This chain joins TRBV10-3 and TRBJ1-2, with 7 positions matching TRBD1. Trimming at V came to 6 bases and at J to 0 bases, leaving 4 bases not matched to a gene. This CDR3 comprises 14 residues. CDR1 is ENHRY, CDR2 SYGVKD, per germline. As DNA, the CDR3 is TGTGCCATCAGAAGGGACAGCACTAACTATGGCTACACCTTC. Protein: CAIRRDSTNYGYTF.